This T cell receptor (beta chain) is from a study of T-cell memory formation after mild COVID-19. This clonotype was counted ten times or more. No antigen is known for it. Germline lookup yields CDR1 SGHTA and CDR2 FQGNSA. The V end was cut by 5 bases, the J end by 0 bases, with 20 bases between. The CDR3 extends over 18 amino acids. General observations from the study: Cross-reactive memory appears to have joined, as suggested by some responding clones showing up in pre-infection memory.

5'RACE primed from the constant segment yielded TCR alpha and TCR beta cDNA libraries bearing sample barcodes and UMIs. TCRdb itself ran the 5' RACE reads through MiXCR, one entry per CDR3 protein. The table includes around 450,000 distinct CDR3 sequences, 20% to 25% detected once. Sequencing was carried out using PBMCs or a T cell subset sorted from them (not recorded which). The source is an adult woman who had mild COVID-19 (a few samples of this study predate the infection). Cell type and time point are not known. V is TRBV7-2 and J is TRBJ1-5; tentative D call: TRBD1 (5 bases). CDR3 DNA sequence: TGTGCCAGCAGCCCGCTGGGGGTCGGCATTTATAGCAATCAGCCCCAGCATTTT. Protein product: CASSPLGVGIYSNQPQHF.